This record looks at one T cell receptor beta chain sequence and its context. Germline V gene lookup returns CDR1 SGDLS and CDR2 YYNGEE. The CDR3 is 15 residues long. Trimming took 0 bases from V and 2 from J, leaving 9 bases between them. The data belong to a study of blood T cell repertoires in COVID-19. Study summary: Samples taken during acute and convalescent COVID-19 were collected in the United States, Italy and Spain.

Study processing details: Nucleated cell number was recorded as an estimate derived from reference gene primer amplification. The table came from immunoSEQ multiplex PCR; TCRdb's copy has only in-frame clones and leaves some out. The D gene and trimming were derived from the DNA, and the V and J assignments and clone size from that table. The sample includes about 200,000 clones, 85% of them seen just once. Seattle patients were enrolled while actively infected and followed longitudinally. Input material: peripheral blood. The TCR comes from a man aged 55-75 years with COVID-19, enrolled during active disease. This chain uses TRBV9 with TRBJ1-3, with D possibly matching TRBD1 (5 bases). This CDR3 is CASSVDPGTGNTIYF. Here the CDR3 DNA reads TGTGCCAGCAGCGTAGACCCAGGGACTGGAAACACCATATATTTT.